The 18 T cell receptor beta chains in this list originate from one sample, sequenced in a study of human T cells and chemical hapten exposure. TCRdb called the RACE reads again in MiXCR, with one record for every CDR3 protein. The data hold about 380,000 distinct CDR3 sequences, with approximately 5.1% observed a single time. The time point was: pre-sensitization, week 0. Treatment noted: therapeutic diphenylcyclopropenone sensitization with weekly scalp DPC. The sequences come from whole blood, collected in connection with sensitization to the hapten diphenylcyclopropenone (DPC). The receptors originated from a woman between 45 and 65 years old with alopecia areata. Some clones in this sample may be carry-over from other donors' samples.

This clonotype was counted at least ten times. The chain employs TRBV10-3 and TRBJ2-1, with 8 nucleotides matching TRBD1. Germline assignment: CDR1 ENHRY and CDR2 SYGVKD. V trimming: 8 bases; J trimming: 8 bases; junction bases outside the gene matches: 11. The CDR3 is 14 amino acids. The CDR3 nucleotides are TGTGCCATCGAGAAAGGACAGGGCGCCGATGAGCAGTTCTTC. Translating gives CAIEKGQGADEQFF.

This chain joins TRBV27 and TRBJ2-7, with 7 bases that match TRBD2. The CDR3 has 15 amino acids. The V gene's germline CDR1 is MNHEY and CDR2 SMNVEV (reference sequence). The V gene end was trimmed by 3 bases and the J gene end by 6 bases; junction bases not matched to a gene: 11. The CDR3 DNA reads TGTGCCAGCAGTTTTATGTTGGCGGGAGTTGCCGAGCAGTACTTC. Protein product: CASSFMLAGVAEQYF.

J is TRBJ2-5 and V is TRBV12-3 or TRBV12-4; D is unclear. The CDR3 covers 11 residues. Between the trimmed V and J ends, which lost 4 bases and 8 bases, there was a span of 8 bases. Written as DNA, the CDR3 is TGTGCCAGCAGTTCGTCCCAAACCCAGTACTTC. Translated, it gives CASSSSQTQYF.

This clonotype was seen only a few times. V usage is TRBV3-1 and J usage is TRBJ2-2, with D perhaps TRBD2 (6 bases). Looked up from germline, CDR1 is LGHDT and CDR2 is YNNKEL (reference sequence). This CDR3 has 16 residues. Trimming left V 6 bases short and J 4 bases short, with 18 bases between. In nucleotides, the CDR3 is TGTGCCAGCAGTCCATTGGTCGGGGGTTCCACCGGGGAGCTGTTTTTT. This codes for CASSPLVGGSTGELFF.

This clonotype was picked up many times. The chain uses TRBV29-1 and TRBJ1-1; D unresolved. CDR1 is SQVTM and CDR2 is ANQGSEA in the germline V gene. Trimming pared 3 bases from V and 1 base from J, leaving 6 bases between. The CDR3 covers 12 residues. For the CDR3, the DNA is TGCAGCGTTGACCAGACGAACACTGAAGCTTTCTTT. It specifies CSVDQTNTEAFF.

This clonotype was counted at least ten times. The J gene is TRBJ1-2, the V gene TRBV6-5; D uncertain. The CDR3 runs to 14 residues. Trimming took 0 bases from V and 4 from J, leaving 9 bases between them. CDR1 MNHEY and CDR2 SVGAGI come from the germline V gene. DNA for the CDR3: TGTGCCAGCAGTTACTCACAGTCGGGCTATGGCTACACCTTC. Translated, it gives CASSYSQSGYGYTF.

This clonotype was detected ten times or more. The chain has TRBV5-1 and TRBJ2-2; no reliable D call. CDR3 length: 15 residues. Trimming left V 1 base short and J 0 bases short, with 7 bases between. The germline gives CDR1 SGHRS, CDR2 YFSETQ. This CDR3 is CASSLSQANTGELFF. CDR3 nucleotide sequence: TGCGCCAGCAGCTTGTCTCAGGCGAACACCGGGGAGCTGTTTTTT.

V is TRBV12-3 or TRBV12-4 and J is TRBJ2-1, with D unresolved. The CDR3 spans 12 residues. V lost 2 bases and J lost 9, with 8 bases in between. The CDR3, as DNA: TGTGCCAGCAGTTTATTAAGGGCTGAGCAGTTCTTC. It codes for CASSLLRAEQFF.

The chain combines TRBV20-1 with TRBJ2-7; 9 bases fit TRBD1. The length of the CDR3 is 16 residues. Germline V CDR1 and CDR2: DFQATT, SNEGSKA (reference sequence). V was pared by 1 base and J by 0 bases, with 7 bases of the junction left unmatched. This chain's CDR3 is CSARASDRGSSYEQYF. CDR3 coding DNA: TGCAGTGCTAGAGCTTCGGACAGGGGAAGCTCCTACGAGCAGTACTTC.

This clonotype was seen ten or more times. This rearrangement joins TRBV20-1 to TRBJ1-2, with D possibly matching TRBD1 (5 bases). V dropped 6 bases and J dropped 7 bases, with 18 bases sitting between them. This CDR3 has 13 residues. Germline values: CDR1 DFQATT, CDR2 SNEGSKA (reference sequence). CDR3 residues: CSAGAGSLSGYTF. DNA for the CDR3: TGCAGTGCAGGGGCAGGGTCCTTATCTGGCTACACCTTC.

The CDR3, as DNA: TGTGCCAGCAGAGACGGGAGCGGGAGGTACTACAATGAGCAGTTCTTC. Protein: CASRDGSGRYYNEQFF. The chain employs TRBV7-9 and TRBJ2-1; the match to TRBD2 covers 9 bases. The CDR3 length is 16 residues. V shed 6 bases, J shed 3 bases, and the junction held 9 bases outside the gene matches. Germline V gene sequence: CDR1 SEHNR, CDR2 FQNEAQ (reference sequence).

J is TRBJ1-1 and V is TRBV20-1; 8 bases align to TRBD1. Germline V gives CDR1 DFQATT, CDR2 SNEGSKA (reference sequence). The trim removed 6 bases at V and 1 base at J, leaving 7 bases unmatched. The CDR3 sequence is 14 residues long. Here the CDR3 DNA reads TGCAGTGCAGCCTCCGGGACAGGGAACACTGAAGCTTTCTTT. Amino acid sequence: CSAASGTGNTEAFF.

There are many counts of this clonotype. This chain joins TRBV6-2 or TRBV6-3 and TRBJ2-2; 8 bases fit TRBD2. The CDR3 covers 17 residues. Germline lookup yields CDR1 MNHEY and CDR2 SVGEGT. The J segment lost 1 base and the V segment lost 2 bases, leaving 6 bases of the junction unmatched. This CDR3 is CASSYRPGLVNTGELFF. Written as DNA, the CDR3 is TGTGCCAGCAGTTACCGCCCGGGACTAGTGAACACCGGGGAGCTGTTTTTT.

V usage is TRBV6-1 and J usage is TRBJ1-5, with a weak D call TRBD1 (6 bases). The germline V and J ends were trimmed by 4 bases and 0 bases, with 10 bases remaining between them. The germline V gene has CDR1 MNHNS and CDR2 SASEGT. The CDR3 is 15 amino acids. The CDR3 sequence: CASSARDNSNQPQHF. CDR3 in DNA: TGTGCCAGCAGTGCTCGGGACAATAGCAATCAGCCCCAGCATTTT.

This clonotype has a handful of counts. The chain uses TRBV7-9 and TRBJ1-2, with D perhaps matching TRBD1 (5 bases). Trimming removed 6 bases from V and 5 bases from J, with 19 bases in between. The length of the CDR3 is 15 residues. Germline assignment: CDR1 SEHNR and CDR2 FQNEAQ (reference sequence). In DNA form, the CDR3 reads TGTGCCAGCAGTTCCTTAGTTCAGGGAGAGTATGGCTACACCTTC. Its translation: CASSSLVQGEYGYTF.

The chain recombines TRBV12-3 or TRBV12-4 with TRBJ2-7, with D perhaps TRBD1 (6 bases). Trimming stripped 7 bases from V and 0 bases from J, with 13 bases between. CDR3 length: 14 residues. The CDR3 loop is CASNPDRSSYEQYF. In DNA, the CDR3 is TGTGCCAGCAACCCTGACAGGAGCTCCTACGAGCAGTACTTC.

Many counts were recorded for this clonotype. The chain employs TRBV2 and TRBJ2-1; 10 nucleotides align to TRBD1. V lost 7 bases to trimming and J lost 8 bases; unmatched junction nucleotides: 11. From germline, CDR1 is SNHLY and CDR2 FYNNEI. The length of the CDR3 is 15 residues. The CDR3 reads CASKLSRQGAYEQFF. The CDR3 bases are TGTGCCAGCAAGCTGTCCAGACAGGGGGCGTATGAGCAGTTCTTC.

V is TRBV6-5 and J is TRBJ1-4; D remains ambiguous. Trimming took off 2 bases at V and 7 bases at J, with 17 bases between the two ends. CDR3 length: 16 residues. Germline-derived CDR1 and CDR2 are MNHEY and SVGAGI. The CDR3 region has the DNA TGTGCCAGCAGTTACCGGGATCGTGATATCGGTGAAAAACTGTTTTTT. Its protein is CASSYRDRDIGEKLFF.